Included here is one T cell receptor beta chain sequence, with context. Its antigen is currently unknown. Starting from 500 ng of total RNA, TCR libraries were made with linear amplification. Via MiXCR, TCRdb re-called the reads, giving one row per CDR3 protein. In the table there are roughly 200,000 distinct CDR3 sequences, about 76% of which are singletons. This sample was taken from a study of healthy donors' naive CD4 and CD8 T cells. In the study overall: TCR alpha primers covered all functional IMGT alpha gene variants.

The CDR3 is 12 residues long. CDR1 is GTSNPN, CDR2 SVGIG, per germline (reference sequence). Trimming cost V 5 bases and J 4 bases, with 11 bases left between them. Findings and limits, study-wide: CDR3 charge plus V and J genes appeared to account for about 13% of CD4/CD8 variance. Chains were not paired, since alpha and beta were sequenced in bulk.

The material sequenced was naive CD4+ and CD8+ T cells sorted from blood, pooled from several donors. V is TRBV30 and J is TRBJ1-2; no definite D call. This sequence was found in a pool of human donors in good health; the sample pools cells from several healthy donors. The CDR3 region is CAWLTLSYGYTF. The CDR3 nucleotides read TGTGCCTGGCTGACTTTGTCCTATGGCTACACCTTC.